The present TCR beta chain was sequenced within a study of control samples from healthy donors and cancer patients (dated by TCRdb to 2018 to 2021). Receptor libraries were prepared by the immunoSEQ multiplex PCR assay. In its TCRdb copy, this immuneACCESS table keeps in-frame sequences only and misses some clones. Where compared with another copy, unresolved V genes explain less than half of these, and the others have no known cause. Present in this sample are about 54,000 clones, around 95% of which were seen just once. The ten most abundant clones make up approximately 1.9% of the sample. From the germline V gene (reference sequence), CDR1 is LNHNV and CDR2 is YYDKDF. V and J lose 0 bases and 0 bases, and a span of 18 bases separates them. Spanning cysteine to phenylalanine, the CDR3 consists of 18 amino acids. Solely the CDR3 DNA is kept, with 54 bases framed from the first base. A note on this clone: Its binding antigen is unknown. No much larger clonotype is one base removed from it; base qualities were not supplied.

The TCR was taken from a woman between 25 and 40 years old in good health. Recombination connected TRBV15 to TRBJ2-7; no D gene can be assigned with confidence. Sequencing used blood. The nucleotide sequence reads TGTGCCACCAGCAGAGATAGGGCCGAGACTCGGTCCTCCTACGAGCAGTACTTC. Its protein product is CATSRDRAETRSSYEQYF.